This T cell receptor beta chain was recovered during a study of T cell repertoires in cytomegalovirus infection. The overall study: An indication of both CMV infection and matching HLA type came from public TCR beta signatures. Study-level points and caveats: Ex vivo responses were dominated by HLA-C-restricted CMV-specific TCR beta clonotypes. There were carriers of CMV plus the relevant HLA, and cumulative public TCR beta family frequency identified them.

CDR3 length equals 14 residues. The V end lost 8 bases, the J end lost 0 bases, and 11 bases lay between the germline ends. The germline CDR1 and CDR2 sequences are MDHEN and SYDVKM. This clonotype has at least ten counts. Its target is unknown. TCRdb recomputed calls from the reads with MiXCR, one row per CDR3 protein. The sample lists a few hundred thousand distinct CDR3 sequences; more than 15% were seen once. The source of this sequence is a human donor in good health (CMV status not recorded). Some clones in this sample may be carry-over from other donors' samples. The material sequenced was CD8+ T cells from PBMCs. The V and J genes are TRBV28 and TRBJ2-1; D not certain. The CDR3 region is CASRTAISYNEQFF. CDR3 nucleotide sequence: TGTGCCAGCCGAACAGCAATCTCCTACAATGAGCAGTTCTTC.